Here is one T cell receptor (beta chain) with its context. Germline assignment: CDR1 MNHEY and CDR2 SMNVEV (reference sequence). V gave up 0 bases and J gave up 3 bases, with 6 bases separating them. The CDR3 contains 14 residues. Original processing methods: Reference gene primer amplification gave nucleated cell count estimates. TCRdb's table, derived via immunoSEQ multiplex PCR, lists solely in-frame clones and lacks some. That table is the source of V, J and clone size, and D and trimming were worked out from the DNA. The sample records 75,000 to 90,000 clones, roughly 80% being singletons. This sample is drawn from a study of blood T cell repertoires in COVID-19. The overall study: Sites across the United States, Italy and Spain contributed samples from acute and convalescent COVID-19. The analysed material was cDNA or gDNA that came from T cells, B-cell-depleted T cells, or PBMCs.

The specimen was peripheral blood. This chain links TRBV27 with TRBJ2-1; TRBD2 might be the D (6 bases). The TCR originated in a woman aged 40 to 50 with active or convalescent COVID-19. CDR3 DNA sequence: TGTGCCAGCAGTTTATCCGGGGGCTACAATGAGCAGTTCTTC. As protein: CASSLSGGYNEQFF.